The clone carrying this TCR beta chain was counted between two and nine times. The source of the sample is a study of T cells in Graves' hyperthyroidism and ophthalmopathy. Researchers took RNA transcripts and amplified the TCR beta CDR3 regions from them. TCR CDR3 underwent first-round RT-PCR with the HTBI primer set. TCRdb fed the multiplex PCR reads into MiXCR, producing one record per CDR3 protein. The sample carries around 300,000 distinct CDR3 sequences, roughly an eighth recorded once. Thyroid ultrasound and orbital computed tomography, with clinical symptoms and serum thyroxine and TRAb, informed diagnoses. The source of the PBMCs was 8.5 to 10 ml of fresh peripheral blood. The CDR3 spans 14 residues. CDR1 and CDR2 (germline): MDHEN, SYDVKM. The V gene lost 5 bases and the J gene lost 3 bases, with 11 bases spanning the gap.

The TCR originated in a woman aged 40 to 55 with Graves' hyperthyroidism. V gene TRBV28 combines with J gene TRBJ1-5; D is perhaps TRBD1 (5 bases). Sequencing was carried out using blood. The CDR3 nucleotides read TGTGCCAGCAGTGGGGGAGGGGACAATCAGCCCCAGCATTTT. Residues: CASSGGGDNQPQHF.